One sample yielded the 5 T cell receptor beta chains listed below, sequenced in a study of T-cell memory formation after mild COVID-19. Each CDR3 protein is one row after TCRdb ran MiXCR on the 5' RACE reads. The sample lists tens of thousands of distinct CDR3 sequences, 6% to 7% occurring once. Sequencing was carried out using PBMCs or a T cell subset sorted from them (not recorded which). These receptors originate from an adult who had mild COVID-19 (a few samples of this study predate the infection). Cell type and time point are not known.

This clonotype has at least ten counts. The J gene is TRBJ2-2, the V gene TRBV7-9, with unresolved D. Germline lookup yields CDR1 SEHNR and CDR2 FQNEAQ (reference sequence). CDR3 size: 14 residues. V was clipped by 2 bases and J by 6 bases, with 10 bases between them. The CDR3, as DNA: TGTGCCAGCAGCTTAACGGTACCAGCCGGGGAGCTGTTTTTT. Translating it yields CASSLTVPAGELFF.

This clonotype showed up many times. The genes are TRBV18 and TRBJ2-7; D may be TRBD1 (5 bases). Germline V gene lookup returns CDR1 KGHSH and CDR2 LQKENI. The CDR3 spans 13 residues. V dropped 6 bases and J dropped 6 bases, with 15 bases sitting between them. Written as DNA, the CDR3 is TGTGCCAGCTCTCCCAATACAGGTCGCGAGCAGTACTTC. It encodes CASSPNTGREQYF.

This clonotype was seen many times. The chain links TRBV12-3 or TRBV12-4 to TRBJ1-1; no firm D call. This CDR3 region has 14 residues. Trimming shortened V by 3 bases and J by 10 bases, and 18 bases separated the two germline ends. The CDR3 sequence: CASSLRGNWSRAFF. CDR3 DNA: TGTGCCAGCAGTTTGAGAGGAAATTGGAGTCGAGCTTTCTTT.

The sample holds a few counts of this clonotype. The chain uses TRBV7-6 and TRBJ2-5, with D tentatively TRBD1 or TRBD2 (5 bases each). In germline, CDR1 is SGHVS, CDR2 FNYEAQ. V dropped 5 bases and J dropped 1 base, with 17 bases sitting between them. The CDR3 is made up of 16 amino acids. The chain's CDR3 is CASSPGTRQIQETQYF. Written as DNA, the CDR3 is TGTGCCAGCAGCCCCGGGACCAGGCAAATCCAAGAGACCCAGTACTTC.

The chain has TRBV9 and TRBJ2-2; TRBD2 is a possible D gene (5 bases). This CDR3 has 16 amino acids. Trimming removed 0 bases at V and 5 bases at J, with 14 bases between. Germline lookup yields CDR1 SGDLS and CDR2 YYNGEE. CDR3 region: CASSVVSSRGTGELFF. DNA of the CDR3: TGTGCCAGCAGCGTAGTGTCTAGCCGAGGGACCGGGGAGCTGTTTTTT.